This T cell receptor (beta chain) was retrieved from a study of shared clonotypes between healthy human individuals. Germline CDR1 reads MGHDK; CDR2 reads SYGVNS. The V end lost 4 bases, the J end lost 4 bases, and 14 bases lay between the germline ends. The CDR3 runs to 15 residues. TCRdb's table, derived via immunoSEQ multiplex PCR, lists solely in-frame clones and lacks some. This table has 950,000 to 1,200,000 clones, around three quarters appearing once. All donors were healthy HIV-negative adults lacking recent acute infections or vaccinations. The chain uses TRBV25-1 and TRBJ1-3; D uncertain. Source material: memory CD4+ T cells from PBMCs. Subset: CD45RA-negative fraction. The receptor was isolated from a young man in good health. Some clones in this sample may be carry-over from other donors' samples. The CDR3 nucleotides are TGTGCCAGCAGTGCTGGGGTAGTATCCGGAAACACCATATATTTT. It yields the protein CASSAGVVSGNTIYF.